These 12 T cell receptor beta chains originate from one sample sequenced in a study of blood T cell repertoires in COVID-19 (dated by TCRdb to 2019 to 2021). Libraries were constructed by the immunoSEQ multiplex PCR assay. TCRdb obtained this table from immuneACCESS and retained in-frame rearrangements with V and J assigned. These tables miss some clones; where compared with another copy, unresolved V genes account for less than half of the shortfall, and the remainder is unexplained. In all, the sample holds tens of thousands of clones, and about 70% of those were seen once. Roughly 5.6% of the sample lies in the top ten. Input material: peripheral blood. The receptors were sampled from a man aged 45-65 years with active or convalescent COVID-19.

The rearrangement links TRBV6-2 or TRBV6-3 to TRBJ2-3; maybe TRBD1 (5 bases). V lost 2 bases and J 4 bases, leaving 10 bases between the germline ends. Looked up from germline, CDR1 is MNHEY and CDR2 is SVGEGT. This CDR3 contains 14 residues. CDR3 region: CASSYIGVADTQYF. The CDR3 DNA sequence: TGTGCCAGCAGTTACATAGGGGTAGCAGATACGCAGTATTTT.

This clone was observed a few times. CDR3 in DNA: TGTGCCAGCAGTTCTCAGGGAATGAGCAATCAGCCCCAGCATTTT. It yields the protein CASSSQGMSNQPQHF. The genes are TRBV27 and TRBJ1-5; possibly TRBD1 for D (5 bases). V lost 4 bases and J 1 base, leaving 11 bases between the germline ends. CDR1 MNHEY and CDR2 SMNVEV come from the germline V gene (reference sequence). The CDR3 is made up of 15 amino acids.

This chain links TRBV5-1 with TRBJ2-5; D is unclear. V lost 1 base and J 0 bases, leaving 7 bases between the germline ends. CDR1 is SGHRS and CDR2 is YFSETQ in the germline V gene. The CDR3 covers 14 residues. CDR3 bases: TGCGCCAGCAGCTTGTCGCAGAACCAAGAGACCCAGTACTTC. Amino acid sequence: CASSLSQNQETQYF.

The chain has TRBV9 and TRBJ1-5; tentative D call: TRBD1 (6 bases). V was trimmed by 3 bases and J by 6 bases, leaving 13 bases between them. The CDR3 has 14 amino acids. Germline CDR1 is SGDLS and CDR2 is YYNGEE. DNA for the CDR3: TGTGCCAGCAGCGATGGACAGCTGGCTCAGCCCCAGCATTTT. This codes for CASSDGQLAQPQHF.

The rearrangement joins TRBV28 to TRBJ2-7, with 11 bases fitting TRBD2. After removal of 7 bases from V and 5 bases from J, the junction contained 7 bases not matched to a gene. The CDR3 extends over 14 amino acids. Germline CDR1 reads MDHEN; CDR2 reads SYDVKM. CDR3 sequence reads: CASTISGGANEQYF. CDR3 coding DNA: TGTGCCAGCACCATTAGCGGGGGGGCAAACGAGCAGTACTTC.

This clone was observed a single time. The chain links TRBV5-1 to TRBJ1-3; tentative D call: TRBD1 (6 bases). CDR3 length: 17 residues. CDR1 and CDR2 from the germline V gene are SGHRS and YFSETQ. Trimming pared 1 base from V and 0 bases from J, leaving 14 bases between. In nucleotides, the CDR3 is TGCGCCAGCAGCTTGTGGGACACCTTCTCCTCTGGAAACACCATATATTTT. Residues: CASSLWDTFSSGNTIYF.

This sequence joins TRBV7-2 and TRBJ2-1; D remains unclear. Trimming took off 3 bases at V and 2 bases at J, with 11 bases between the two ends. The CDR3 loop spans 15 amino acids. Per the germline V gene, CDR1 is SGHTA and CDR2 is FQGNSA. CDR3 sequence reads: CASSLASTPYNEQFF. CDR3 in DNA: TGTGCCAGCAGCTTGGCATCCACCCCCTACAATGAGCAGTTCTTC.

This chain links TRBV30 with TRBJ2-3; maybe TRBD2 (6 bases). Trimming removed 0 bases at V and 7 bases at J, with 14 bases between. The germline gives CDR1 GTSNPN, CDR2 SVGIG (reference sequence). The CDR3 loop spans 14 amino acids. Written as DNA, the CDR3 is TGTGCCTGGAGTGTAAAGGCGGGGCTATATACGCAGTATTTT. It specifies CAWSVKAGLYTQYF.

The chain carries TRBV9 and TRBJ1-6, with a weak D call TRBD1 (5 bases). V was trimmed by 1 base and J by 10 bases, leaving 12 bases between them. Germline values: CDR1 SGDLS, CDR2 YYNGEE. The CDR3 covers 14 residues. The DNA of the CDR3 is TGTGCCAGCAGCGTATATGGGGCCCCCTCACCCCTCCACTTT. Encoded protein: CASSVYGAPSPLHF. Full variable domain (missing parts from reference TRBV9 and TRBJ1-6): DSGVTQTPKHLITATGQRVTLRCSPRSGDLSVYWYQQSLDQGLQFLIQYYNGEERAKGNILERFSAQQFPDLHSELNLSSLELGDSALYFCASSVYGAPSPLHFGNGTRLTVT.

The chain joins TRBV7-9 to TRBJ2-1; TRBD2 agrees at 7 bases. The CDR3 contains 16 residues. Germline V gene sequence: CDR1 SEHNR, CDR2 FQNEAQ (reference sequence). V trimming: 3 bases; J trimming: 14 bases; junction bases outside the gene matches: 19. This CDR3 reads CASSFTVAGPPLLEFF. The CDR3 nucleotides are TGTGCCAGCAGCTTTACAGTAGCGGGCCCTCCTTTACTGGAGTTCTTC.

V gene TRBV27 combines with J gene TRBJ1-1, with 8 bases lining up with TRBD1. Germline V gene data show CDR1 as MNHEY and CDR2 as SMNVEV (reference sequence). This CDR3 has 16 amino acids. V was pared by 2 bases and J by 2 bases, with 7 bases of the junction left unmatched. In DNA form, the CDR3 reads TGTGCCAGCAGTTTAAAGGGACAGGCACTAAACACTGAAGCTTTCTTT. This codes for CASSLKGQALNTEAFF.

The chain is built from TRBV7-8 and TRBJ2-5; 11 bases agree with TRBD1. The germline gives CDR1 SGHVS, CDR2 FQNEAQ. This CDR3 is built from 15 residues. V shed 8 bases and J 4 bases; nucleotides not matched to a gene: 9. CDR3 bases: TGTGCCAGCCGAGGGACAGGGGGGCCCCTAGAGACCCAGTACTTC. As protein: CASRGTGGPLETQYF.